A selection of T cell receptor beta chains follows, all from one sample in a study of cytomegalovirus exposure and HLA in healthy donors. The protocol was immunoSEQ multiplex PCR, while the TCRdb copy is restricted to in-frame clones and leaves out a portion. The sample includes about 89,000 clones, approximately 76% of them seen just once. The sample consisted of PBMCs. Every receptor here comes from a young man in good health and CMV-seropositive. Each CDR3 is given with its conserved first and last residue.

TRBJ2-5 13 TRBV7-9 CASSLVTEETQYF
TRBJ1-2 13 TRBV6-5 CATSGQGGYGYTF
TRBJ2-3 16 TRBV5-1 CASSLAPSRDTDTQYF
TRBJ1-4 15 TRBV5-1 CASSVQMATNEKLFF
TRBJ1-6 16 TRBV18 CASSPDKSSYNSPLHF
TRBJ1-1 16 TRBV5-1 CASSLAGRGGRTEAFF
TRBJ1-5 17 TRBV28 CASSLEVAGPGRQPQHF
TRBJ1-5 13 TRBV6-4 CASSREANQPQHF
TRBJ1-5 14 TRBV4-1 CASSQDKLEPAQHF
TRBJ1-3 19 TRBV5-3 CARSRTGSAIKSSGNTIYF
TRBJ1-1 15 TRBV6-5 CASSYRQLFPTEAFF
TRBJ2-5 14 TRBV7-3 CASSSDRDRGEQYF
TRBJ1-1 12 TRBV18 CASSPQGTEAFF
TRBJ1-2 13 TRBV18 CASSPDTDYGYTF
TRBJ1-1 14 TRBV28 CASRLTDRDTEAFF
TRBJ2-7 13 TRBV29-1 CSVDRTGGDEQYF
TRBJ2-5 15 TRBV5-1 CATSKVAGLQETQYF
TRBJ2-1 17 TRBV4-3 CASSRVGPASSYNEQFF
TRBJ1-5 14 TRBV6-5 CVSTPPGGNQPQHF
TRBJ2-5 15 TRBV7-9 CASSLGGTFQETQYF
TRBJ1-3 12 TRBV30 CAWKQAGNTIYF
TRBJ2-2 17 TRBV7-8 CASSPSRLAVITGELFF
TRBJ1-2 13 TRBV7-9 CSSSVGQNYGYTF
TRBJ2-7 15 TRBV4-1 CASSQGAGEFYEQYF
TRBJ1-6 16 TRBV14 CASSQGRQARNSPLHF
TRBJ2-2 12 TRBV2 CASSRQDGELFF
TRBJ1-6 13 TRBV4-2 CASSQELNSPLHF
TRBJ2-5 16 TRBV9 CASSGDTGTSGETQYF
TRBJ1-1 14 TRBV2 CASTLGQTNTEAFF
TRBJ2-1 17 TRBV2 CASGGDRTSGENNEQFF
TRBJ2-3 14 TRBV7-3 CASSLAGGTDTQYF
TRBJ1-5 15 TRBV28 CASSVTGEGNQPQHF
TRBJ2-5 15 TRBV4-1 CASSPGQGVQETQYF
TRBJ2-1 15 TRBV7-9 CASSLDRGPYNEQFF
TRBJ2-2 15 TRBV6-5 CASSYGTGWTGELFF
TRBJ2-2 15 TRBV6-5 CASSRQGSVAGELFF
TRBJ1-1 13 TRBV7-2 CASSARESTEAFF
TRBJ2-3 12 TRBV7-2 CASSPDMVTQYF
TRBJ2-3 15 TRBV30 CAWSRGTLSTDTQYF
TRBJ1-6 15 TRBV6-5 CASSYRTAFNSPLHF
TRBJ2-3 15 TRBV27 CASSLSNGGTDTQYF
TRBJ2-3 12 TRBV5-6 CASSFPGDTQYF
TRBJ2-3 14 TRBV19 CASRGWEGTDTQYF
TRBJ2-5 15 TRBV18 CASSAGRSVRETQYF
TRBJ2-7 12 TRBV11-3 CASSRQGFEQYF
TRBJ2-7 14 TRBV7-9 CASSSRDRGYEQYF
TRBJ1-1 14 TRBV7-3 CASRTGQMNTEAFF
TRBJ2-5 14 TRBV7-3 CASSSGQSGETQYF
TRBJ1-6 14 TRBV2 CASSGQGANSPLHF
TRBJ1-5 17 TRBV6-1 CASSAYGTGGTNQPQHF
TRBJ1-2 13 TRBV14 CASSPDRDYGYTF
TRBJ2-7 17 TRBV15 CATSRPPGHTSSYEQYF
TRBJ1-5 18 TRBV10-3 CAISGNDGRGRPNQPQHF
TRBJ2-7 15 TRBV19 CASSIGRGGSYEQYF